The 9 T cell receptor beta chains below come from one sample, sequenced in a study of cytomegalovirus exposure and HLA in healthy donors. This PCR relied on a set of 60 Vbeta primers and 13 Jbeta primers. Profiled with immunoSEQ multiplex PCR; TCRdb holds only in-frame clones, not every one. The data hold 120,000 to 150,000 clones, with approximately 78% observed a single time. Sequenced: PBMCs. Source of these receptors: a man between 18 and 29 years old in good health and CMV-seropositive.

This chain links TRBV5-4 with TRBJ2-5; 11 bases are a match to TRBD1. Germline CDR1 SGHNT, CDR2 YYREEE (reference sequence). This CDR3 has 15 residues. The V and J ends lost 4 bases and 4 bases, in that order; junction bases with no gene match: 6. The CDR3 DNA sequence: TGTGCCAGCAGCGGCGACGGGACAGGGGGAGAGACCCAGTACTTC. Amino acid sequence: CASSGDGTGGETQYF.

The rearrangement uses TRBV6-5 and TRBJ1-4, with TRBD1 identical over 7 bases. V shed 6 bases and J 4 bases; nucleotides not matched to a gene: 5. Germline V gene data show CDR1 as MNHEY and CDR2 as SVGAGI. The CDR3 runs 14 residues. This chain's CDR3 is CASRRGQNNEKLFF. CDR3 DNA: TGTGCCAGCAGGAGGGGGCAGAATAATGAAAAACTGTTTTTT.

The chain employs TRBV5-1 and TRBJ1-3; D unclear. The CDR3 has 15 residues. Germline V gene sequence: CDR1 SGHRS, CDR2 YFSETQ. V was cut by 0 bases and J by 0 bases, with 7 bases left in between. Here the CDR3 DNA reads TGCGCCAGCAGCTTGGACAGTCTCTCTGGAAACACCATATATTTT. It codes for CASSLDSLSGNTIYF.

The chain recombines TRBV4-1 with TRBJ1-2; TRBD1 might be the D (6 bases). Trimming shortened V by 4 bases and J by 6 bases, and 15 bases separated the two germline ends. The CDR3 loop spans 14 amino acids. The germline CDR1 and CDR2 sequences are MGHRA and YSYEKL. The CDR3 reads CASSPPAGANGYTF. The CDR3 DNA reads as TGCGCCAGCAGCCCCCCGGCGGGGGCAAATGGCTACACCTTC.

The CDR3 DNA reads as TGTGCCAGCAGTCTCTCTAGGAGGTCAGGTCAGCCCCAGCATTTT. Translating it yields CASSLSRRSGQPQHF. V and J are TRBV27 and TRBJ1-5; D is unclear. The CDR3 consists of 15 residues. Trimming left V 5 bases short and J 6 bases short, with 17 bases between. CDR1 and CDR2 (germline): MNHEY, SMNVEV (reference sequence).

The chain links TRBV7-9 to TRBJ1-2; 12 bases align to TRBD1. V dropped 5 bases and J dropped 7; count of bases not matched to a gene: 17. The CDR3 runs 18 residues. Germline values: CDR1 SEHNR, CDR2 FQNEAQ (reference sequence). The CDR3 coding sequence is TGTGCCAGCAGCGACAACTTACAGCGAGGGACAGGGGGCACTGGCTACACCTTC. This encodes CASSDNLQRGTGGTGYTF.

This chain joins TRBV7-2 and TRBJ1-4; D perhaps matches TRBD1 (6 bases). Deletions cut 2 bases from V and 5 bases from J, with 15 bases between. In germline, CDR1 is SGHTA, CDR2 FQGNSA. The CDR3 is 16 amino acids. CDR3 sequence (DNA): TGTGCCAGCAGCTTACTTTGGGGGCAGCCCAATGAAAAACTGTTTTTT. Translated, it gives CASSLLWGQPNEKLFF. The variable domain in full, with the rest retrieved from reference TRBV7-2 and TRBJ1-4, is GAGVSQSPSNKVTEKGKDVELRCDPISGHTALYWYRQSLGQGLEFLIYFQGNSAPDKSGLPSDRFSAERTGGSVSTLTIQRTQQEDSAVYLCASSLLWGQPNEKLFFGSGTQLSVL.

J is TRBJ2-2 and V is TRBV5-1; 9 nucleotides line up with TRBD2. Per germline, CDR1 SGHRS and CDR2 YFSETQ. The CDR3 has 15 amino acids. The ends lost 0 bases at V and 5 bases at J; junction bases unmatched: 2. For the CDR3, the DNA is TGCGCCAGCAGCTTGGAGCTAGCGGGGACCGGGGAGCTGTTTTTT. As protein: CASSLELAGTGELFF.

The chain is built from TRBV9 and TRBJ1-4; TRBD1 agrees at 10 bases. The J segment lost 8 bases and the V segment lost 4 bases, leaving 8 bases of the junction unmatched. In germline, CDR1 is SGDLS, CDR2 YYNGEE. CDR3 length: 15 amino acids. The CDR3 DNA is TGTGCCAGCAGCCCCTTAGGACAGGGGGGAGAAAAACTGTTTTTT. Residues: CASSPLGQGGEKLFF. Supplemented by reference TRBV9 and TRBJ1-4, the full variable domain reads DSGVTQTPKHLITATGQRVTLRCSPRSGDLSVYWYQQSLDQGLQFLIQYYNGEERAKGNILERFSAQQFPDLHSELNLSSLELGDSALYFCASSPLGQGGEKLFFGSGTQLSVL.